This T cell receptor (beta chain) was observed in a study of T cell responses to AZD1222 COVID-19 vaccine. Study overall: Timing groups of about 4 and about 12 weeks for second doses were pooled. Findings and caveats of the study: The sample set comprised mostly white British donors with more females, and clonal diversity was possibly underestimated. Spike-spanning, vaccine-associated CD4 TCRs were dominant at 160-218 and 743-854. Without day 14 samples, only post-peak T cell repertoires were studied.

Method: immunoSEQ multiplex PCR; TCRdb's copy keeps in-frame clones and lacks some. The sample holds around 110,000 clones, around 87% seen once. Trimming shortened V by 0 bases and J by 5 bases, and 10 bases separated the two germline ends. Looked up from germline, CDR1 is MGHRA and CDR2 is YSYEKL. The CDR3 is 15 residues long. The sample holds a few counts of this clone. No antigen is known for it. The TCR was taken from an adult in good health. V usage is TRBV4-1 and J usage is TRBJ1-4, with a possible D match to TRBD1 (6 bases). Sequences were derived from peripheral blood, sampled on day 0 of AZD1222 vaccination. Here the CDR3 reads CASSQDGGVNEKLFF. The CDR3 nucleotides read TGCGCCAGCAGCCAAGACGGGGGCGTCAATGAAAAACTGTTTTTT.